The next 2 T cell receptor beta chains were all read from a single sample in a study of PD-L1 blockade in urothelial cancer. The method was immunoSEQ multiplex PCR; TCRdb's version includes in-frame clones alone and lacks a portion of them. Here the sample spans more than 35,000 clones, 82% being singletons. The starting material was PBMCs, obtained around atezolizumab (anti-PD-L1) treatment. The receptors stem from a man between 65 and 85 years old with urothelial cancer.

This clone has a single count. V and J are TRBV5-1 and TRBJ2-2, with D possibly being TRBD2 (6 bases). The CDR3 extends over 13 amino acids. Germline V gene data show CDR1 as SGHRS and CDR2 as YFSETQ. V was cut by 0 bases and J by 7 bases, with 7 bases left in between. CDR3 protein: CASSLGTIGELFF. The CDR3 nucleotides are TGCGCCAGCAGCTTGGGGACTATCGGGGAGCTGTTTTTT.

The V gene is TRBV2, the J gene TRBJ2-1; possibly TRBD2 for D (5 bases). Germline V gene data show CDR1 as SNHLY and CDR2 as FYNNEI. The CDR3 has 16 residues. Trimming removed 3 bases at V and 6 bases at J, with 18 bases between. CDR3 sequence: CASSDPSYTRFNEQFF. The CDR3 region has the DNA TGTGCCAGCAGTGATCCCTCCTATACTAGATTCAATGAGCAGTTCTTC.